This TCR beta chain appears in the sequencing data of a study of cytomegalovirus exposure and HLA in healthy donors. For the study at large: Most genotyped donors, 65% to 90% of some 400, had Caucasian-associated genetic ancestry.

A multiplex PCR was run with 60 Vbeta primers and 13 Jbeta primers. The table came from immunoSEQ multiplex PCR; TCRdb's copy has only in-frame clones and leaves some out. This sample has about 130,000 clones, with around four fifths found just once. Regarding the study as a whole: Later examination showed HLA-associated TCR beta chains had greater clonal expansion than equally common others.

CDR3 length: 13 amino acids. Trimming left V 4 bases short and J 5 bases short, with 9 bases between. Germline V lookup: CDR1 SEHNR, CDR2 FQNEAQ (reference sequence). A word on this clone: Antigen unknown.

Healthy bone marrow donors made up the donor group. What was sequenced was PBMCs. The clonotype comes from a female donor in good health and CMV-seronegative. The chain links TRBV7-9 to TRBJ1-5, with D possibly being TRBD1 (6 bases). Here the CDR3 DNA reads TGTGCCAGCAGCTCACAGGGTGATCAGCCCCAGCATTTT. Translating it yields CASSSQGDQPQHF.